This TCR beta chain was profiled in a study of T cells in localized non-small cell lung cancer. Study-level results: Adjacent lung exhibited a median of approximately 59 among the 100 most abundant tumor clones. Patients showing higher blood T cell density tended to see longer overall survival. Since sequencing was restricted to only one region of the tumor, intratumor heterogeneity remains a possibility.

There are 13 residues in the CDR3. The germline V gene encodes CDR1 SGHKS and CDR2 YYEKEE (reference sequence). The trim removed 4 bases at V and 5 bases at J, leaving 4 bases unmatched. Concerning this clone: Its antigen is not known.

Libraries were prepared by immunoSEQ multiplex PCR; TCRdb keeps only in-frame clonotypes and omits some of them. The sample lists 25,000 to 30,000 clones; around 92% were seen once. This rearrangement joins TRBV5-5 to TRBJ2-5; 8 bases align to TRBD1. The receptor was derived from a woman aged 40 to 75 with stage III lung adenocarcinoma. This specimen consisted of peripheral blood mononuclear cells, obtained before any cancer treatment. CDR3: CASSPQGAETQYF. The DNA of the CDR3 is TGTGCCAGCAGCCCGCAGGGGGCCGAGACCCAGTACTTC.